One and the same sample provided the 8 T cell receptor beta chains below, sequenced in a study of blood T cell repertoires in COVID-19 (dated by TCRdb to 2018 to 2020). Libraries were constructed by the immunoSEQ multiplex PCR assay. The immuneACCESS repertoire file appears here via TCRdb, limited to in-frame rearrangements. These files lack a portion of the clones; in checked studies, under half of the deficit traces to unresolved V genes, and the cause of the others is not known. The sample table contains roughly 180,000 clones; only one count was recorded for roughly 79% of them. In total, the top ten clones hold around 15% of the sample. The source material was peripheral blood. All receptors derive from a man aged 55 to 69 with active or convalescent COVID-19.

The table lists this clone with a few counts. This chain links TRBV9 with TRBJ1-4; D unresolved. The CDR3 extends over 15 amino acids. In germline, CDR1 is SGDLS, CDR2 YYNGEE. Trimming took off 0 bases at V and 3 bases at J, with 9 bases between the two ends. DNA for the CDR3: TGTGCCAGCAGCGTAGGCCCGAGGGCTAATGAAAAACTGTTTTTT. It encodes CASSVGPRANEKLFF.

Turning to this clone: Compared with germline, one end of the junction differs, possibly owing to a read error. CDR3 sequence reads: CASKSGGGTQYF. DNA of the CDR3: TGTGCTAGCAAATCCGGAGGTGGGACTCAGTACTTC. The chain employs TRBV6-5 and TRBJ2-5; D possibly corresponds to TRBD2 (6 bases). CDR1 and CDR2 from the germline V gene are MNHEY and SVGAGI. This CDR3 region has 12 residues.

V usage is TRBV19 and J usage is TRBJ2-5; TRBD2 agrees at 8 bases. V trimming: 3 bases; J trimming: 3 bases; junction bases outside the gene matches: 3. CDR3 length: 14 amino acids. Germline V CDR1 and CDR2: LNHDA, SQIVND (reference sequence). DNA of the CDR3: TGTGCCAGTAGTATCGGTAGCGGGGAAGAGACCCAGTACTTC. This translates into CASSIGSGEETQYF.

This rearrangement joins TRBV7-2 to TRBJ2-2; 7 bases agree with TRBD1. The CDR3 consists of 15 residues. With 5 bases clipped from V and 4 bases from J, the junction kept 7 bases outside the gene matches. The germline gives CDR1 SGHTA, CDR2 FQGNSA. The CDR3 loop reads CASSPAQGSTGELFF. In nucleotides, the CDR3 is TGTGCCAGCAGCCCAGCACAGGGGAGCACCGGGGAGCTGTTTTTT. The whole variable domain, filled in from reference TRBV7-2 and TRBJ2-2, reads GAGVSQSPSNKVTEKGKDVELRCDPISGHTALYWYRQSLGQGLEFLIYFQGNSAPDKSGLPSDRFSAERTGGSVSTLTIQRTQQEDSAVYLCASSPAQGSTGELFFGEGSRLTVL.

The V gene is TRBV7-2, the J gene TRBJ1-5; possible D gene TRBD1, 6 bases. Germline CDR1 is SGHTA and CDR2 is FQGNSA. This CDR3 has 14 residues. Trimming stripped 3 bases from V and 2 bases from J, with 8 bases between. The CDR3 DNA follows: TGTGCCAGCAGCTTGGACAGCCGCAATCAGCCCCAGCATTTT. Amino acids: CASSLDSRNQPQHF.

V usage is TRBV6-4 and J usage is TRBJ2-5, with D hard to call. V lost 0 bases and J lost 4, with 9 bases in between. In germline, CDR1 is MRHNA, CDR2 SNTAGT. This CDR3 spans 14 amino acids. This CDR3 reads CASSDSAHLETQYF. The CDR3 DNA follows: TGTGCCAGCAGTGACTCGGCACACCTAGAGACCCAGTACTTC.

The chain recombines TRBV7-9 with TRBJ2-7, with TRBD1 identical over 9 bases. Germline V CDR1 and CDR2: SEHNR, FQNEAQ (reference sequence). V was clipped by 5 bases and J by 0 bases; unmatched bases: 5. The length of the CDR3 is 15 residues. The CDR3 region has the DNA TGTGCCAGCAGCCAGACAGGGGGGGACTCCTACGAGCAGTACTTC. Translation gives CASSQTGGDSYEQYF.

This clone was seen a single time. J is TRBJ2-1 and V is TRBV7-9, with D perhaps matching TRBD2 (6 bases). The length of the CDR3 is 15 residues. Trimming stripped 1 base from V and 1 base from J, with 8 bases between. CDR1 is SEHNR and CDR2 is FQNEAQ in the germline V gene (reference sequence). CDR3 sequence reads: CASSLDAGSYNEQFF. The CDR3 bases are TGTGCCAGCAGCTTAGATGCGGGGTCCTACAATGAGCAGTTCTTC.